This record covers a single T cell receptor beta chain. In the original workflow: The authors estimated nucleated cell counts from reference gene primer amplification. Profiling relied on immunoSEQ multiplex PCR, and the TCRdb table lists in-frame clones only, not all of them. That table is the source of V, J and clone size, and D and trimming were worked out from the DNA. Among roughly 230,000 clones, about 83% were seen once, and the ten largest hold more than 5%. The source of the sample is a study of blood T cell repertoires in COVID-19. Overall study context: The origin of the acute and convalescent COVID-19 samples was the United States, Italy and Spain.

Sequencing was performed on peripheral blood. The TCR sequence derives from a human donor in a cohort sampled during active COVID-19.

The CDR3 bases are TGTGCCAGCAGTTACTCGGGCCCCACAGATACGCAGTATTTT. It is translated as CASSYSGPTDTQYF. This sequence joins TRBV6-5 and TRBJ2-3; unclear D gene. CDR1 MNHEY and CDR2 SVGAGI come from the germline V gene. The CDR3 has 14 amino acids. V lost 0 bases and J 2 bases, leaving 6 bases between the germline ends.